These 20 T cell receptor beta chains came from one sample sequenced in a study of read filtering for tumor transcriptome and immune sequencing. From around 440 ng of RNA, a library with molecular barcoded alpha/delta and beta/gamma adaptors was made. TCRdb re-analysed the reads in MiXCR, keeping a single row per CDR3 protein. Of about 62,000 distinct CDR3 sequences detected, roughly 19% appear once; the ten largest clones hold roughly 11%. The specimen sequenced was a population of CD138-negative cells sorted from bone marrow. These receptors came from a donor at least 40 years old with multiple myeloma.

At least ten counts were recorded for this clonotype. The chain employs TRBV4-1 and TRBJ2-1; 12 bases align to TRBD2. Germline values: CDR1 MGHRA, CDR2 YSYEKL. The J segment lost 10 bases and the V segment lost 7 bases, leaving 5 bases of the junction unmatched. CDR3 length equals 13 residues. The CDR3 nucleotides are TGCGCCAGCATAGGACTAGCGGGAAGCGAGCAGTTCTTC. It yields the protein CASIGLAGSEQFF.

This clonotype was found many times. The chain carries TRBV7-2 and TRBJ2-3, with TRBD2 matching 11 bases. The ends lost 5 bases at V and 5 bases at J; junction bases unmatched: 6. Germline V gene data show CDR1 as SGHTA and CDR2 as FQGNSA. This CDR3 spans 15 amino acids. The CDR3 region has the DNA TGTGCCAGCAGCAATAGCGGGAGGGCGGTAGATACGCAGTATTTT. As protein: CASSNSGRAVDTQYF.

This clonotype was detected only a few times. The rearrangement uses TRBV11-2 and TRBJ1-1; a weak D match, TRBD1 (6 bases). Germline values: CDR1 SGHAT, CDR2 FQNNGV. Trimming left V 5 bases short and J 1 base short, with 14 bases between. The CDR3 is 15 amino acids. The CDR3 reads CASSQARGQNTEAFF. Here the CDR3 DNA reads TGTGCCAGCAGCCAAGCCAGGGGTCAGAACACTGAAGCTTTCTTT.

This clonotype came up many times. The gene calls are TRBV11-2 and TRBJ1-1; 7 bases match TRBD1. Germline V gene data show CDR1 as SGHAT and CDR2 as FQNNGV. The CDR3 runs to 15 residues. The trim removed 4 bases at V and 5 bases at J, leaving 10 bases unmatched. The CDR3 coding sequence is TGTGCCAGCAGCTCAGAGCCGGGACAGTGGACTGAAGCTTTCTTT. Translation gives CASSSEPGQWTEAFF.

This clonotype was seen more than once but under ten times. CDR3 coding DNA: TGTGCCAGTAGCCCCCTCAGGGACCAGCCCTACAATGAGCAGTTCTTC. Amino acid sequence: CASSPLRDQPYNEQFF. The genes are TRBV19 and TRBJ2-1, with D perhaps matching TRBD1 or TRBD2 (5 bases each). CDR3 length: 16 residues. Trimming took off 6 bases at V and 2 bases at J, with 17 bases between the two ends. Germline V lookup: CDR1 LNHDA, CDR2 SQIVND (reference sequence). The entire variable domain, with the rest obtained from reference TRBV19 and TRBJ2-1, is as follows: DGGITQSPKYLFRKEGQNVTLSCEQNLNHDAMYWYRQDPGQGLRLIYYSQIVNDFQKGDIAEGYSVSREKKESFPLTVTSAQKNPTAFYLCASSPLRDQPYNEQFFGPGTRLTVL.

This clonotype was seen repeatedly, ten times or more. Here the CDR3 reads CASSGPRDRGANEQFF. The CDR3 nucleotides are TGTGCCAGCAGTGGACCCCGGGACAGGGGGGCCAATGAGCAGTTCTTC. The chain carries TRBV6-2 or TRBV6-3 and TRBJ2-1, with TRBD1 matching over 11 bases. The V and J ends lost 5 bases and 6 bases, in that order; junction bases with no gene match: 9. The CDR3 extends over 16 amino acids. From germline, CDR1 is MNHEY and CDR2 SVGEGT.

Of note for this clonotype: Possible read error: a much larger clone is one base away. CDR3 region: CAWSGGGLGKNVQYF. The CDR3 nucleotides are TGTGCCTGGAGTGGGGGGGGTTTGGGCAAAAACGTTCAGTACTTC. The chain employs TRBV30 and TRBJ2-4; TRBD2 matches at 7 bases. Germline V gene lookup returns CDR1 GTSNPN and CDR2 SVGIG (reference sequence). This CDR3 is built from 15 residues.

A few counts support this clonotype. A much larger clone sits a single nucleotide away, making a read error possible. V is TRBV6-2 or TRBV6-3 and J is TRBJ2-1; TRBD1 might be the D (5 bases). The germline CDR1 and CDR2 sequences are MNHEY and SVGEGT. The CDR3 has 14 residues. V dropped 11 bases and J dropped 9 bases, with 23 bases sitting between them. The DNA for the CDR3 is TGTGCCGGCACCGACTTCCCAAAAGACAGTGAGCAGTTCTTC. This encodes CAGTDFPKDSEQFF.

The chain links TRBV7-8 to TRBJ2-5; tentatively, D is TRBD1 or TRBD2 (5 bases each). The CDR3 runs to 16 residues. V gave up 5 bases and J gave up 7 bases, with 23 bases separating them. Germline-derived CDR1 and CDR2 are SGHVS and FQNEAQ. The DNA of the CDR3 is TGTGCCAGCAGCCCCCCGTCGGTTGAGGGGCTGGGGACCCAGTACTTC. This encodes CASSPPSVEGLGTQYF.

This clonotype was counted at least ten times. The CDR3 region is CASSRTGTSGTDTQYF. The CDR3 DNA follows: TGTGCCAGCAGTCGGACCGGGACTAGCGGCACAGATACGCAGTATTTT. The chain couples TRBV12-3 or TRBV12-4 to TRBJ2-3, with 10 bases matching TRBD2. V lost 5 bases, J lost 1 base, and 6 bases stayed unmatched. This CDR3 contains 16 residues.

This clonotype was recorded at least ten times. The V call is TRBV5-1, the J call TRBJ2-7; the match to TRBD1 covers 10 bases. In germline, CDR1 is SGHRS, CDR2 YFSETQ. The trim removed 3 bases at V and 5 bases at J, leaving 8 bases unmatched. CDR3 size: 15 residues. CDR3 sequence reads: CASSSRTGGGDEQYF. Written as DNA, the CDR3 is TGCGCCAGCAGCTCGCGGACAGGGGGGGGTGACGAGCAGTACTTC.

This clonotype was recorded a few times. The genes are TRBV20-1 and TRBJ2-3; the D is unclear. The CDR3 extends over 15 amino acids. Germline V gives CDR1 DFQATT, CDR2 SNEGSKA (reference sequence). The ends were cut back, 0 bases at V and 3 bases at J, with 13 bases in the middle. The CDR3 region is CSARDRVVSTDTQYF. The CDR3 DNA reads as TGCAGTGCTAGAGATCGGGTAGTGTCTACAGATACGCAGTATTTT.

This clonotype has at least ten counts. CDR3 sequence (DNA): TGCAGCGTTCGACCGGGGGTTAACACCGGGGAGCTGTTTTTT. Its translation is CSVRPGVNTGELFF. This sequence joins TRBV29-1 and TRBJ2-2, with D possibly TRBD2 on 6 matching bases. V was trimmed by 5 bases and J by 2 bases, leaving 12 bases between them. The germline gives CDR1 SQVTM, CDR2 ANQGSEA. This CDR3 is 14 amino acids long.

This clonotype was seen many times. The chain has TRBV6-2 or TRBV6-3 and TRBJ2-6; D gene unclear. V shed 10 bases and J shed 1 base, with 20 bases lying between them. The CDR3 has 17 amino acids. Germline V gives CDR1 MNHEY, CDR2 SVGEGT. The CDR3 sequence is CATYSWYSESGANVLTF. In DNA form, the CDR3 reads TGTGCCACCTACTCATGGTATTCGGAATCTGGGGCCAACGTCCTGACTTTC.

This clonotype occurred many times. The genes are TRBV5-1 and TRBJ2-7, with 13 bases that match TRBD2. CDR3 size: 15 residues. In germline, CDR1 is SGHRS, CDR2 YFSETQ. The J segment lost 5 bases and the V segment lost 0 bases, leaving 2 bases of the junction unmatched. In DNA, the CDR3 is TGCGCCAGCAGCTTGGGGACTAGCGGGGGCAACGAGCAGTACTTC. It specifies CASSLGTSGGNEQYF.

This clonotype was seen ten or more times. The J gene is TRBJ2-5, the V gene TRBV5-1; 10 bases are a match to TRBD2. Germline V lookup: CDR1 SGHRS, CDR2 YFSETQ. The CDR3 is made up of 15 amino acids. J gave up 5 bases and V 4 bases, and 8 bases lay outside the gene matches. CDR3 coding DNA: TGCGCCAGCAGCCCGGGGACTAGCGTTCGGGAGACCCAGTACTTC. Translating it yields CASSPGTSVRETQYF.

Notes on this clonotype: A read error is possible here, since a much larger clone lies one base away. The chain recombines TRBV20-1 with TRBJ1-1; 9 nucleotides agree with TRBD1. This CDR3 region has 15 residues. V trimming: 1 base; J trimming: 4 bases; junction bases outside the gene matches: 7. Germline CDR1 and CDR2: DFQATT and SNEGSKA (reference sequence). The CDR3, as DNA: TGCAGTGCTAGAGGGGACAGGGTAGGGGGCACTGAAGCTTTCTTT. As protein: CSARGDRVGGTEAFF.

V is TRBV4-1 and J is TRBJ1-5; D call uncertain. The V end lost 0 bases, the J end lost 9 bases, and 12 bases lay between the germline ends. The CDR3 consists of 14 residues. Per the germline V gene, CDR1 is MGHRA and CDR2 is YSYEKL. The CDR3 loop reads CASSQDPFNRPQHF. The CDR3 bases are TGCGCCAGCAGCCAAGATCCCTTTAACCGGCCCCAGCATTTT.

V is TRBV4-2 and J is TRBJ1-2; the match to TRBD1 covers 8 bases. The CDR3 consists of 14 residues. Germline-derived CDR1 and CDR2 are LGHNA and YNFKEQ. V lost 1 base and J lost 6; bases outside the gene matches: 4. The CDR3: CASSQGDRSDGYTF. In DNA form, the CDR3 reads TGTGCCAGCAGCCAAGGGGACAGGTCGGATGGCTACACCTTC.

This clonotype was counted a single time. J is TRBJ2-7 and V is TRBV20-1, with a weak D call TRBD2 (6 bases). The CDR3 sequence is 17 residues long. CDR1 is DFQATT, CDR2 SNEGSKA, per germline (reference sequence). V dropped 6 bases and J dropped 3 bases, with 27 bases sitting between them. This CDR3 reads CSATPGTGGGPGYEQYF. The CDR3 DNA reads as TGCAGTGCCACTCCCGGGACTGGCGGAGGGCCAGGCTACGAGCAGTACTTC.